The 13 T cell receptor beta chains below all came from one sample that was sequenced in a study of T-cell memory formation after mild COVID-19. MiXCR, run by TCRdb on the 5' RACE reads, gives a single entry per CDR3 protein. Of 380,000 or so distinct CDR3 sequences listed, roughly an eighth are singletons. The specimen was PBMCs or a T cell subset sorted from them (not recorded which). These receptors all stem from a man in his late teens or twenties who had mild COVID-19 (a few samples of this study predate the infection). Cell type and time point are not known.

This clonotype was observed a few times. This sequence joins TRBV4-2 and TRBJ2-3, with 7 bases matching TRBD1. Trimming removed 4 bases from V and 7 bases from J; junction bases left unmatched: 8. Germline CDR1 LGHNA, CDR2 YNFKEQ. This CDR3 has 14 residues. CDR3 protein: CASSRDRTANTQYF. The CDR3 DNA reads TGTGCCAGCAGCCGGGACAGAACTGCGAATACGCAGTATTTT.

This clonotype was seen a few times. The chain has TRBV18 and TRBJ2-7; the D gene is possibly TRBD1 (5 bases). The germline V and J ends were trimmed by 3 bases and 5 bases, with 11 bases remaining between them. Germline V gene lookup returns CDR1 KGHSH and CDR2 LQKENI. This CDR3 has 13 amino acids. CDR3 sequence: CASSPPSDNEQYF. The DNA for the CDR3 is TGTGCCAGCTCACCTCCATCGGACAACGAGCAGTACTTC. The full variable domain, completed using reference TRBV18 and TRBJ2-7, is NAGVMQNPRHLVRRRGQEARLRCSPMKGHSHVYWYRQLPEEGLKFMVYLQKENIIDESGMPKERFSAEFPKEGPSILRIQQVVRGDSAAYFCASSPPSDNEQYFGPGTRLTVT.

At least ten counts were recorded for this clonotype. CDR3: CSARVGGLQETQYF. The CDR3 region has the DNA TGCAGTGCTAGGGTGGGGGGGTTACAAGAGACCCAGTACTTC. The chain joins TRBV20-1 to TRBJ2-5, with TRBD2 identical over 7 bases. This CDR3 spans 14 amino acids. Trimming at V came to 3 bases and at J to 2 bases, leaving 6 bases not matched to a gene. CDR1 and CDR2 (germline): DFQATT, SNEGSKA (reference sequence).

This clonotype was seen a handful of times. This rearrangement joins TRBV12-3 or TRBV12-4 to TRBJ2-3; 13 positions agree with TRBD2. The length of the CDR3 is 15 residues. V lost 3 bases, J lost 6 bases, and 3 bases stayed unmatched. CDR3 sequence (DNA): TGTGCCAGCAGTTTCGGGACTAGCGGGGCTGATACGCAGTATTTT. This sequence encodes CASSFGTSGADTQYF.

J is TRBJ1-4 and V is TRBV2; no firm D call. Germline-derived CDR1 and CDR2 are SNHLY and FYNNEI. CDR3 size: 15 residues. V was trimmed by 8 bases and J by 0 bases, leaving 13 bases between them. The CDR3 DNA is TGTGCCAGCTGTCTGGCTGGGACAACTAATGAAAAACTGTTTTTT. Translated, it gives CASCLAGTTNEKLFF.

This clonotype appeared many times. The chain has TRBV6-5 and TRBJ2-2; TRBD1 matches 10 bases. V shed 4 bases and J 8 bases; nucleotides not matched to a gene: 10. Germline CDR1 MNHEY, CDR2 SVGAGI. This CDR3 spans 16 amino acids. The CDR3, as DNA: TGTGCCAGCAGTTCCTCCGGGACAGGGGCGGCGGGGGAGCTGTTTTTT. Translated: CASSSSGTGAAGELFF.

This clonotype came up many times. The chain uses TRBV20-1 and TRBJ1-1; a weak D match, TRBD1 (5 bases). This CDR3 is 14 amino acids long. Trimming took 1 base from V and 1 from J, leaving 10 bases between them. Germline V gene lookup returns CDR1 DFQATT and CDR2 SNEGSKA (reference sequence). CDR3 protein: CSARVITGNTEAFF. The CDR3 nucleotides read TGCAGTGCTAGAGTCATTACAGGGAACACTGAAGCTTTCTTT.

CDR3 sequence: CASSLKQGRNTEAFF. The CDR3 region has the DNA TGTGCCAGCAGCCTAAAACAGGGCAGGAACACTGAAGCTTTCTTT. V is TRBV7-2 and J is TRBJ1-1; TRBD1 might be the D (6 bases). The CDR3 is 15 amino acids. CDR1 and CDR2 (germline): SGHTA, FQGNSA. The V end lost 5 bases, the J end lost 1 base, and 14 bases lay between the germline ends.

The table lists this clonotype with a few counts. V usage is TRBV7-2 and J usage is TRBJ1-2; 7 bases line up with TRBD1. CDR1 is SGHTA and CDR2 is FQGNSA in the germline V gene. The CDR3 spans 14 residues. Germline trimming cut 6 bases from V and 3 bases from J; bases unmatched to any gene: 7. The CDR3 DNA reads as TGTGCCAGCAGGGCCCCAGGGGGTTACTATGGCTACACCTTC. Translation gives CASRAPGGYYGYTF.

The V and J genes are TRBV5-1 and TRBJ1-1; D gene uncertain. Germline V lookup: CDR1 SGHRS, CDR2 YFSETQ. The germline V and J ends were trimmed by 5 bases and 9 bases, with 17 bases remaining between them. This CDR3 has 13 residues. CDR3 sequence reads: CASSYTQLGKAFF. The CDR3 DNA reads as TGCGCCAGCAGTTACACCCAACTCGGGAAAGCTTTCTTT.

There are many counts of this clonotype. The rearrangement joins TRBV5-1 to TRBJ2-7; D uncertain. Germline lookup yields CDR1 SGHRS and CDR2 YFSETQ. The CDR3 is made up of 15 amino acids. V shed 4 bases and J shed 0 bases, with 14 bases lying between them. In DNA, the CDR3 is TGCGCCAGCAGCCTTTCCACTGGAAGCTCCTACGAGCAGTACGTC. Translating it yields CASSLSTGSSYEQYV.

This clonotype has at least ten counts. The CDR3 bases are TGTGCCAGCAGTTATTGGGGTGATGAAGCTTTCTTT. Its protein is CASSYWGDEAFF. This chain uses TRBV6-5 with TRBJ1-1, with unresolved D. The length of the CDR3 is 12 residues. Per the germline V gene, CDR1 is MNHEY and CDR2 is SVGAGI. V dropped 3 bases and J dropped 7 bases, with 9 bases sitting between them.

This clonotype was detected a few times. V gene TRBV5-1 combines with J gene TRBJ1-1, with TRBD1 matching 7 bases. Per germline, CDR1 SGHRS and CDR2 YFSETQ. V gave up 3 bases and J gave up 7 bases; unmatched junction bases: 9. This CDR3 has 14 residues. In DNA, the CDR3 is TGCGCCAGCAGCTCGTCGGACAGGAGTAGTGAAGCTTTCTTT. Protein product: CASSSSDRSSEAFF.